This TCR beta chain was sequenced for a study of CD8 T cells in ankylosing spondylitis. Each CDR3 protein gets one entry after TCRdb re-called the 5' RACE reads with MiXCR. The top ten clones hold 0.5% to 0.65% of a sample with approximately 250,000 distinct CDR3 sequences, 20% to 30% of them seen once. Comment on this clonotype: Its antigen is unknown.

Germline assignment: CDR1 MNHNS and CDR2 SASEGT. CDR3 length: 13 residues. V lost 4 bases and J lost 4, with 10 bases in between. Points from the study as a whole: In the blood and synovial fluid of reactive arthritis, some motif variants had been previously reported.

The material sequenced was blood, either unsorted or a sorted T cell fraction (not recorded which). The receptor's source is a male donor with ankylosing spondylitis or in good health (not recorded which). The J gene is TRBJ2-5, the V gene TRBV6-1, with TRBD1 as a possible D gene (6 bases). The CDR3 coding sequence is TGTGCCAGCAGTGTACAGGGTTCAGAGACCCAGTACTTC. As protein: CASSVQGSETQYF.